One TCR beta chain is described in this entry. Its matching antigen is unknown. The germline V gene encodes CDR1 LNHDA and CDR2 SQIVND (reference sequence). The CDR3 covers 14 residues. V shed 5 bases and J shed 5 bases, with 15 bases lying between them. This table comes from immunoSEQ multiplex PCR, and its TCRdb copy is limited to in-frame clones, with some not included. The sample shows 130,000 to 150,000 clones, about 79% of them seen only once. The data belong to a study of cytotoxic CD8 clonotypes in ibrutinib-treated CLL. Study-wide background: Collecting the response samples happened after a median 12 months of treatment, with a range of 6 to 36. Regarding the study as a whole: Clonality was higher at ibrutinib response and returned toward baseline at progression. Measured clonality at baseline was greater than in age-matched healthy donors and tracked with circulating CD8+ T-cell counts.

This chain links TRBV19 with TRBJ2-5; no firm D call. Material: PBMCs, obtained after 12 months of ibrutinib treatment. The receptor was isolated from a human donor with chronic lymphocytic leukemia. CDR3 nucleotide sequence: TGTGCCAGTAGTCAGCAGGACCTGGGTGAGACCCAGTACTTC. Encoded protein: CASSQQDLGETQYF. Filled out from reference TRBV19 and TRBJ2-5, the complete variable domain reads DGGITQSPKYLFRKEGQNVTLSCEQNLNHDAMYWYRQDPGQGLRLIYYSQIVNDFQKGDIAEGYSVSREKKESFPLTVTSAQKNPTAFYLCASSQQDLGETQYFGPGTRLLVL.